Listed here are 9 T cell receptor beta chains from one sample, sequenced in a study of tissue T cells after allogeneic stem cell transplantation. Clones were sequenced by immunoSEQ multiplex PCR, and TCRdb holds only the in-frame ones, with some missing. The sample has several thousand clones; approximately 46% are singletons. The time point denotes: mouse harvest day 7 after allogeneic transplant. The graft held 10^6 splenic CD5+ T cells and 10^7 T-cell-depleted bone marrow cells. Specimen: gut tissue. These receptors came from a female BALB/c mouse given C57BL/6 T cells with graft-versus-host disease after an allogeneic hematopoietic cell transplant.

This clone was counted a few times. Genes and germline come from the mouse. The read ends 1 residue early relative to the CDR3; the germline J gene fills the gap. V is TRBV14 and J is TRBJ2-5, with D unclear. The CDR3 contains 14 residues. Trimming pared 0 bases from V and 0 bases from J, leaving 5 bases between. The germline gives CDR1 SGHDT, CDR2 FRDEAV. CDR3 loop: CASSFWINQDTQYF. Incomplete CDR3 DNA: TGTGCCAGCAGTTTCTGGATTAACCAAGACACCCAGTAC. Full variable domain (missing parts from reference TRBV14 and TRBJ2-5): EAGVTQSPRYAVLQEGQAVSFWCDPISGHDTLYWYQQPRDQGPQLLVYFRDEAVIDNSQLPSDRFSAVRPKGTNSTLKIQSAKQGDTATYLCASSFWINQDTQYFGPGTRLLVL.

This clone was picked up a small number of times. These gene names are mouse names. The CDR3 extends 1 residue past the end of the read, so its final part is completed from the germline J gene. This chain connects TRBV15 to TRBJ2-7; D is possibly TRBD1 (6 bases). CDR1 is SGHND and CDR2 is FRSKSL in the germline V gene. Trimming stripped 3 bases from V and 3 bases from J, with 9 bases between. The length of the CDR3 is 13 residues. CDR3 DNA, as far as it was read: TGTGCCAGCAGTTTCCGGGACAACTATGAACAGTAC. As protein: CASSFRDNYEQY. The complete CDR3 sequence is CASSFRDNYEQYF.

On this clone: The germline and genes are mouse ones. The read gets to within 1 residue of the CDR3 end, and the germline J gene fills in the rest. V and J are TRBV2 and TRBJ2-2; unclear D gene. The CDR3 is 15 residues long. V shed 0 bases and J shed 1 base, with 6 bases lying between them. Germline CDR1 LGHNA, CDR2 YSYQKL. CDR3 in amino acids: CASSQERVNTGQLYF. Incomplete CDR3 DNA: TGTGCCAGCAGCCAAGAGAGGGTAAACACCGGGCAGCTCTAC.

As regards this clone: Gene names are the mouse ones. The chain's CDR3 is CASSPGTTNERLFF. The CDR3 DNA, read in part, is TGTGCCAGCAGTCCCGGGACAACCAACGAAAGATTATTT. V usage is TRBV26 and J usage is TRBJ1-4; D might be TRBD1 (6 bases). The read ends 1 residue early relative to the CDR3; the germline J gene fills the gap. Germline values: CDR1 KGHPV, CDR2 FQNQEV (reference sequence). V was clipped by 4 bases and J by 3 bases, with 9 bases between them. This CDR3 contains 14 residues.

This clone occurred once. Gene and germline names: mouse. CDR3 sequence: CASSPYSGEVFF. Partial CDR3 DNA: TGTGCCAGCAGTCCGTACAGCGGGGAAGTCTTC. V and J are TRBV26 and TRBJ1-1, with D unresolved. The read comes to an end 1 residue before the CDR3 does, leaving the germline J gene to fill in the end. Between the trimmed V and J ends, which lost 4 bases and 8 bases, there was a span of 11 bases. Germline V gene sequence: CDR1 KGHPV, CDR2 FQNQEV (reference sequence). The CDR3 loop spans 12 amino acids.

A remark on this clone: The genes are named according to mouse. Read coverage stops 1 residue before the CDR3 terminus; the germline J gene supplies the remainder. This chain connects TRBV26 to TRBJ1-4; D unresolved. V lost 2 bases to trimming and J lost 0 bases, with 4 bases between them. CDR1 is KGHPV and CDR2 is FQNQEV in the germline V gene (reference sequence). CDR3 length equals 14 residues. The CDR3 region is CASSLGISNERLFF. CDR3 bases read: TGTGCCAGCAGTCTGGGAATTTCCAACGAAAGATTATTT. The full variable domain, completed using reference TRBV26 and TRBJ1-4, is NSKVIQTPRYLVKGQGQKAKMRCIPEKGHPVVFWYQQNKNNEFKFLINFQNQEVLQQIDMTEKRFSAECPSNSPCSLEIQSSEAGDSALYLCASSLGISNERLFFGHGTKLSVL.

To note about this clone: Any gene name here is a mouse gene name. Read coverage stops 1 residue before the CDR3 terminus; the germline J gene supplies the remainder. The V and J genes are TRBV23 and TRBJ2-3; TRBD1 is taken as the D call from the table, unchecked against the DNA. Germline CDR1 reads KGHTA; CDR2 reads FQNQQP. The CDR3 contains 14 residues. The CDR3 here is CSSSTGQGAETLYF. Incomplete CDR3 DNA: TGCTCCAGCAGTACGGGACAGGGGGCAGAAACGCTGTAT.

Remarks on this clone: Genes and germline are mouse. From the germline J gene comes the end of the CDR3, since the read stops 1 residue before it. This specimen includes other DNA sequences encoding the same CDR3. The chain has TRBV1 and TRBJ1-3, with D tentatively TRBD1 (5 bases). Trimming took 1 base from V and 2 from J, leaving 9 bases between them. The germline V gene encodes CDR1 NSQYPW and CDR2 LRSPGD (reference sequence). This CDR3 is 15 amino acids long. CDR3 in amino acids: CTCSAGGATGNTLYF. The sequenced part of the CDR3 DNA is TGCACCTGCAGTGCAGGAGGGGCGACTGGAAATACGCTCTAT.

As regards this clone: The gene symbols are mouse symbols. Sequencing ends 1 residue short of the CDR3 end; the germline J gene provides the rest. The chain employs TRBV26 and TRBJ2-2; 7 bases fit TRBD1. This CDR3 spans 16 amino acids. Germline V gene sequence: CDR1 KGHPV, CDR2 FQNQEV (reference sequence). J lost 0 bases, V lost 3 bases, and 4 bases had no gene match. CDR3 in amino acids: CASSLRQGANTGQLYF. Incomplete CDR3 DNA: TGTGCCAGCAGTCTTAGACAGGGAGCAAACACCGGGCAGCTCTAC.